This paragraph reports one T cell receptor beta chain. Its antigen is still unknown. This sample stems from a study of shared clonotypes between healthy human individuals. Points from the study as a whole: Researchers sampled only blood; tissue repertoires likely differ. A generally larger estimated richness was seen in naive subsets than in memory subsets.

Germline V lookup: CDR1 MDHEN, CDR2 SYDVKM. The V gene end was trimmed by 6 bases and the J gene end by 6 bases; junction bases not matched to a gene: 6. The CDR3 runs 14 residues. Donors comprised healthy HIV-negative adults lacking recent acute infections or vaccinations. This table comes from immunoSEQ multiplex PCR, and its TCRdb copy is limited to in-frame clones, with some not included. This sample has roughly 640,000 clones; about 96% occur once, and the top ten carry 0.057%. The source of this sequence is a woman in her 30s in good health. The chain couples TRBV28 to TRBJ1-5, with 9 bases fitting TRBD1. The sequencing sample was made of naive CD4+ T cells sorted from blood. The subset: CD45RA+ positively selected. In nucleotides, the CDR3 is TGTGCCAGCAGACCCGGGACAGGGCGTCAGCCCCAGCATTTT. This sequence encodes CASRPGTGRQPQHF.